This T cell receptor beta chain was identified in a study of sequential checkpoint blockade in melanoma. Study overall: Each arm's sequence ended with maintenance nivolumab. DNA from around 90 pretreatment tumor samples underwent TCRβ immunosequencing.

There are a few counts of this clone. The protocol was immunoSEQ multiplex PCR, while the TCRdb copy is restricted to in-frame clones and leaves out a portion. The table includes roughly 3,700 clones, about 23% detected once. The treatment: randomized to nivolumab then ipilimumab (arm A) or the reverse (arm B). This receptor was taken from a human donor with melanoma. Specimen: tumor tissue (inferred from file names), collected from a patient given nivolumab and ipilimumab in sequence.

The CDR3 DNA reads TGTGCCATCAGTGAGTCGACTCCCCGGGGGTCAGGCTATGGCTACACCTTC. This translates into CAISESTPRGSGYGYTF. The rearrangement joins TRBV10-3 to TRBJ1-2, with D perhaps TRBD1 (5 bases). This CDR3 spans 17 amino acids. Germline-derived CDR1 and CDR2 are ENHRY and SYGVKD. Trimming left V 0 bases short and J 4 bases short, with 18 bases between.